A single sample gave rise to the 17 T cell receptor beta chains below, sequenced in a study of blood T cell repertoires in COVID-19 (dated by TCRdb to the early 2020s). To prepare the library, the immunoSEQ multiplex PCR assay was applied. TCRdb limited this immuneACCESS table to in-frame rearrangements with V and J called. A share of clones is missing; checked studies link under half to unresolved V genes, and the rest is unexplained. The table for this sample lists under 350,000 clones; 80% to 90% of them were counted only once. About 4.2% of the sample is held by the ten biggest clonotypes. The sample taken for sequencing was PBMCs or T cells enriched from blood (not recorded which). Source of these receptors: a woman in her thirties or forties with acute COVID-19.

V usage is TRBV7-9 and J usage is TRBJ1-1; TRBD1 might be the D (6 bases). The CDR3 sequence is 16 residues long. Germline CDR1 is SEHNR and CDR2 is FQNEAQ (reference sequence). Trimming cost V 3 bases and J 1 base, with 15 bases left between them. CDR3 amino acids: CASSLITGWGNTEAFF. In nucleotides, the CDR3 is TGTGCCAGCAGCTTGATCACAGGGTGGGGGAACACTGAAGCTTTCTTT.

The V call is TRBV5-1, the J call TRBJ2-5; perhaps TRBD2 as D (6 bases). This CDR3 has 14 residues. Trimming left V 4 bases short and J 2 bases short, with 12 bases between. Germline V CDR1 and CDR2: SGHRS, YFSETQ. Written as DNA, the CDR3 is TGCGCCAGCAGCCCGGGACTCGAACAAGAGACCCAGTACTTC. This gives the protein CASSPGLEQETQYF.

The chain joins TRBV5-3 to TRBJ2-1; D perhaps matches TRBD2 (6 bases). TRBV5-3 falls under the ORF class, with uncertain function. There are 15 residues in the CDR3. V gave up 3 bases and J gave up 7 bases, with 17 bases separating them. The CDR3 DNA reads TGTGCCAGAAGCTCGGTGGGGGGAGTGCGGAATGAGCAGTTCTTC. Amino acids: CARSSVGGVRNEQFF.

This chain links TRBV5-1 with TRBJ2-1; 13 bases line up with TRBD2. The CDR3 totals 17 residues. The germline V gene encodes CDR1 SGHRS and CDR2 YFSETQ. The V segment lost 4 bases and the J segment 7 bases; nucleotides outside the gene matches: 11. The CDR3 loop is CASSVRGLAGVGNEQFF. The CDR3 DNA follows: TGCGCCAGCAGCGTCCGAGGACTAGCGGGAGTGGGTAATGAGCAGTTCTTC.

This clone came up once. This chain joins TRBV18 and TRBJ2-7; D is ambiguous. This CDR3 is 12 amino acids long. Trimming removed 4 bases at V and 4 bases at J, with 8 bases between. Germline values: CDR1 KGHSH, CDR2 LQKENI. The CDR3 coding sequence is TGTGCCAGCTCACTATCCCTATACGAGCAGTACTTC. Amino acid sequence: CASSLSLYEQYF.

The chain has TRBV6-5 and TRBJ1-4, with D maybe TRBD1 (6 bases). Germline-derived CDR1 and CDR2 are MNHEY and SVGAGI. The CDR3 runs to 15 residues. The V gene lost 6 bases and the J gene lost 8 bases, with 19 bases spanning the gap. The CDR3 is CASRLAYRVEEKLFF. The CDR3 DNA follows: TGTGCCAGCAGACTGGCCTACAGGGTCGAGGAAAAACTGTTTTTT.

This CDR3 reads CASRVTGAGEQYF. The CDR3 DNA follows: TGTGCCAGCAGGGTGACAGGGGCGGGGGAGCAGTACTTC. The rearrangement uses TRBV27 and TRBJ2-7; 8 bases are shared with TRBD1. Germline-derived CDR1 and CDR2 are MNHEY and SMNVEV (reference sequence). This CDR3 has 13 amino acids. V lost 6 bases and J lost 7; bases outside the gene matches: 8.

This chain links TRBV4-3 with TRBJ2-3, with 11 bases fitting TRBD2. V trimming: 0 bases; J trimming: 7 bases; junction bases outside the gene matches: 6. CDR3 length equals 16 residues. Germline values: CDR1 LGHNA, CDR2 YSLEER. In DNA, the CDR3 is TGCGCCAGCAGCCAAGATCCCCGACTAGCGGGACATACGCAGTATTTT. Protein: CASSQDPRLAGHTQYF.

The chain combines TRBV6-5 with TRBJ2-7, with D uncertain. Germline loops: CDR1 MNHEY, CDR2 SVGAGI. V shed 5 bases and J shed 4 bases, with 9 bases lying between them. CDR3 length: 12 amino acids. The CDR3 bases are TGTGCCAGCAGTCTCCCGCGGTACGAGCAGTACTTC. The encoded protein is CASSLPRYEQYF.

Remarks on this clone: A much more abundant neighbour one base away suggests this may be a read error. This same CDR3 is encoded by further DNA sequences in the sample. CDR3 nucleotides: TGTGCCAGCAGCTCGGGGAGGGAGTTGTTTTTT. Translation gives CASSSGRELFF. J is TRBJ2-2 and V is TRBV7-2; 7 nucleotides align to TRBD2. Germline values: CDR1 SGHTA, CDR2 FQGNSA. This CDR3 is 11 amino acids long.

Concerning this clone: The sample contains more than one DNA sequence encoding this CDR3. The J gene is TRBJ1-1, the V gene TRBV18, with D perhaps TRBD1 (5 bases). This CDR3 comprises 16 residues. Trimming took off 2 bases at V and 0 bases at J, with 13 bases between the two ends. Germline CDR1 is KGHSH and CDR2 is LQKENI. CDR3 sequence: CASSPGTGKLNTEAFF. The CDR3 coding sequence is TGTGCCAGCTCACCAGGTACAGGAAAATTGAACACTGAAGCTTTCTTT.

V and J are TRBV11-3 and TRBJ2-2, with 8 bases aligning to TRBD1. The V gene end was trimmed by 4 bases and the J gene end by 11 bases; junction bases not matched to a gene: 6. The germline V gene has CDR1 SGHNT and CDR2 YENEEA. The CDR3 covers 13 residues. The CDR3, as DNA: TGTGCCAGCAGCTACACAGGACAGGGAGAGCTGTTTTTT. It is translated as CASSYTGQGELFF.

The chain recombines TRBV14 with TRBJ1-2; 11 bases agree with TRBD1. Germline V gives CDR1 SGHDN, CDR2 FVKESK. The CDR3 is 13 amino acids. V shed 5 bases, J shed 5 bases, and the junction held 1 base outside the gene matches. The CDR3: CASSGTGGYGYTF. The CDR3 DNA is TGTGCCAGCAGCGGGACAGGGGGGTATGGCTACACCTTC.

The rearrangement links TRBV24-1 to TRBJ1-2; D is ambiguous. V lost 3 bases, J lost 1 base, and 8 bases lay in between. Germline CDR1 is KGHDR and CDR2 is SFDVKD. CDR3 length equals 14 residues. The CDR3 is CATSDRYSNYGYTF. CDR3 coding DNA: TGTGCCACCAGTGATAGGTACAGTAACTATGGCTACACCTTC.

The rearrangement links TRBV5-1 to TRBJ2-5; 8 nucleotides align to TRBD2. The trim removed 1 base at V and 1 base at J, leaving 3 bases unmatched. The CDR3 runs 15 residues. Germline V gene sequence: CDR1 SGHRS, CDR2 YFSETQ. The CDR3 region is CASSLPGGPQETQYF. DNA of the CDR3: TGCGCCAGCAGCTTGCCGGGGGGGCCCCAAGAGACCCAGTACTTC.

The chain carries TRBV3-1 (or the pseudogene TRBV3-2) and TRBJ2-1, with 8 bases aligning to TRBD2. Germline V CDR1 and CDR2: LGHDT, YNNKEL (reference sequence). The CDR3 spans 13 residues. The trim removed 0 bases at V and 11 bases at J, leaving 3 bases unmatched. The CDR3 DNA sequence: TGTGCCAGCAGCCAAGAAGAGCGGGGGAAGCAGTTCTTC. This codes for CASSQEERGKQFF.

This clone occurred once. The rearrangement links TRBV27 to TRBJ2-5; possibly TRBD2 for D (6 bases). The CDR3 is 14 residues long. Germline V gene lookup returns CDR1 MNHEY and CDR2 SMNVEV (reference sequence). Trimming left V 4 bases short and J 5 bases short, with 14 bases between. CDR3: CASSSKTRWETQYF. The DNA for the CDR3 is TGTGCCAGCAGTTCCAAGACTAGATGGGAGACCCAGTACTTC.